The 8 T cell receptor beta chains below were found in one sample sequenced in a study of spatial heterogeneity in lung cancer. The time point here: sample taken at primary tumor resection. TCRdb ran MiXCR on the 5' RACE reads and lists one entry per CDR3 protein. Altogether some 7,800 distinct CDR3 sequences are present, over 6.5% being singletons, with the ten largest covering approximately 45%. The sequences come from PBMCs, collected at surgery. These receptors were collected from a male donor with early-stage non-small cell lung cancer.

This chain uses TRBV14 with TRBJ2-1, with 7 bases fitting TRBD2. V dropped 0 bases and J dropped 11; count of bases not matched to a gene: 7. This CDR3 comprises 14 residues. Germline V lookup: CDR1 SGHDN, CDR2 FVKESK. The CDR3 region has the DNA TGTGCCAGCAGCCAAGAGGTCCTCAGCGGGAAGCAGTTCTTC. Its protein is CASSQEVLSGKQFF.

The table lists this clonotype with many counts. The gene calls are TRBV12-3 or TRBV12-4 and TRBJ1-6; tentatively, D is TRBD1 (5 bases). The CDR3 is made up of 17 amino acids. Between the trimmed V and J ends, which lost 6 bases and 0 bases, there was a span of 15 bases. CDR3 DNA: TGTGCCAGCAGGGAGGGACCGCTGAGCTCCTATAATTCACCCCTCCACTTT. This codes for CASREGPLSSYNSPLHF.

This clonotype has ten or more counts. The chain carries TRBV4-1 and TRBJ1-5; no clear D. The germline V gene encodes CDR1 MGHRA and CDR2 YSYEKL. With 1 base removed from V and 0 bases from J, the gap between germline ends came to 16 bases. This CDR3 comprises 18 residues. DNA for the CDR3: TGCGCCAGCAGCCAAGGTCCGACGGGGAGCGGTAGCAATCAGCCCCAGCATTTT. This translates into CASSQGPTGSGSNQPQHF.

This clonotype has ten or more counts. The V call is TRBV6-1, the J call TRBJ2-2; a possible D gene is TRBD1 (7 bases). CDR1 and CDR2 (germline): MNHNS, SASEGT. The CDR3 is made up of 12 amino acids. V was cut by 9 bases and J by 7 bases, with 12 bases left in between. The DNA for the CDR3 is TGTGCCAGAGGGACAGCGGGCGGGGAGCTGTTTTTT. It specifies CARGTAGGELFF.

This clonotype was observed at least ten times. This rearrangement joins TRBV11-2 to TRBJ2-5, with TRBD2 matching 13 bases. The J segment lost 5 bases and the V segment lost 5 bases, leaving 2 bases of the junction unmatched. Germline V gene sequence: CDR1 SGHAT, CDR2 FQNNGV. The CDR3 spans 14 residues. The CDR3 nucleotides are TGTGCCAGCAGCAAACTAGCGGGAGGGGAGACCCAGTACTTC. Residues: CASSKLAGGETQYF.

This clonotype has a count of ten or more. J is TRBJ2-1 and V is TRBV9; 9 nucleotides agree with TRBD1. The trim removed 3 bases at V and 4 bases at J, leaving 8 bases unmatched. Per germline, CDR1 SGDLS and CDR2 YYNGEE. The CDR3 spans 16 residues. The CDR3: CASSASGTGRYNEQFF. In DNA form, the CDR3 reads TGTGCCAGCAGCGCGTCCGGGACAGGGAGATACAATGAGCAGTTCTTC.

This sequence joins TRBV30 and TRBJ2-1; D gene unclear. The germline gives CDR1 GTSNPN, CDR2 SVGIG (reference sequence). Between the trimmed V and J ends, which lost 6 bases and 2 bases, there was a span of 11 bases. The CDR3 totals 13 residues. CDR3 loop: CACQRIPYNEQFF. In nucleotides, the CDR3 is TGTGCCTGCCAAAGGATCCCCTACAATGAGCAGTTCTTC. Variable domain in full (rest from reference TRBV30 and TRBJ2-1): SQTIHQWPATLVQPVGSPLSLECTVEGTSNPNLYWYRQAAGRGLQLLFYSVGIGQISSEVPQNLSASRPQDRQFILSSKKLLLSDSGFYLCACQRIPYNEQFFGPGTRLTVL.

At least ten counts were recorded for this clonotype. The rearrangement joins TRBV28 to TRBJ1-1; D remains ambiguous. Looked up from germline, CDR1 is MDHEN and CDR2 is SYDVKM. V dropped 6 bases and J dropped 4 bases, with 9 bases sitting between them. The CDR3 consists of 12 residues. The CDR3 DNA reads as TGTGCCAGCAGGCCCTTGGGCACTGAAGCTTTCTTT. It is translated as CASRPLGTEAFF. Filled out from reference TRBV28 and TRBJ1-1, the complete variable domain reads DVKVTQSSRYLVKRTGEKVFLECVQDMDHENMFWYRQDPGLGLRLIYFSYDVKMKEKGDIPEGYSVSREKKERFSLILESASTNQTSMYLCASRPLGTEAFFGQGTRLTVV.